This T cell receptor beta chain was observed in a study of blood T cell repertoires in COVID-19. The wider study: Italy, Spain and the United States were the sources of the convalescent and acute COVID-19 samples.

In the authors' workflow: Reference gene primers were amplified, and this amplification served to estimate nucleated cell counts. Produced via immunoSEQ multiplex PCR; TCRdb's table is partial and in-frame only. V, J and clone size are taken as reported in that table, and D and trimming were inferred from the DNA itself. The data contain 150,000 to 200,000 clones, approximately 90% of them seen just once; the ten biggest clones take up 0.99%. The germline V gene has CDR1 ENHRY and CDR2 SYGVKD. Trimming removed 2 bases at V and 1 base at J, with 5 bases between. The CDR3 consists of 14 residues. The gene calls are TRBV10-3 and TRBJ2-2, with unresolved D. The source is a man aged 18 to 35 with acute or convalescent COVID-19. Sequencing was carried out using peripheral blood. CDR3 sequence: CAISEPGNTGELFF. The CDR3 nucleotides are TGTGCCATCAGTGAGCCAGGGAACACCGGGGAGCTGTTTTTT.